This TCR beta chain was obtained from a study of cytomegalovirus exposure and HLA in healthy donors. Study-wide findings and caveats: Earlier analysis yielded a pattern in which most TCR beta V segments were productive about 90% or about 30% of the time. The HLA-A and HLA-B alleles of most subjects were reportedly predicted accurately from TCR beta sequences. On later analysis, the bulk of CMV-associated TCR beta chains appeared to be HLA-restricted.

Per the germline V gene, CDR1 is MNHEY and CDR2 is SVGAGI. The CDR3 is 13 residues long. The ends were cut back, 6 bases at V and 3 bases at J, with 11 bases in the middle. Notes on this clone: Its target is unknown.

Amplification used 60 Vbeta primers and 13 Jbeta primers. The assay was immunoSEQ multiplex PCR, and TCRdb's table has in-frame clones only and misses some. The table lists under 200,000 clones, roughly two thirds of them singletons, with 2.5% to 3% in the top ten. Source material: PBMCs. The sequence came from a woman aged 40 to 49 in good health and CMV-seropositive. The chain links TRBV6-5 to TRBJ1-1; D gene unclear. The CDR3 nucleotides read TGTGCCAGCAGCAGGTTGTCTGACACTGAAGCTTTCTTT. It specifies CASSRLSDTEAFF.